This T cell receptor beta chain was recovered during a study of T-cell memory formation after mild COVID-19. In the case of this clonotype: As yet, its antigen is unknown.

Notes on the study in general: Pre-infection memory carried some responding clones, suggesting that cross-reactive memory joined. Confirmation was lacking for SARS-CoV-2 specificity of second-wave clones that peaked on day 37. Chiefly within CM and EM were the contracting CD4+ clones; CD8+ ones were within EMRA.

TCR alpha and TCR beta cDNA libraries with sample barcodes and UMIs came from 5'RACE using constant-segment primers. TCRdb used MiXCR to reprocess the 5' RACE reads, holding one entry per CDR3 protein. The sample yields 350,000 to 400,000 distinct CDR3 sequences, around an eighth seen once. The CDR3 sequence is 13 residues long. Germline lookup yields CDR1 SGHVS and CDR2 FQNEAQ. Trimming took 3 bases from V and 4 from J, leaving 8 bases between them. The gene calls are TRBV7-8 and TRBJ2-3, with no clear D. This TCR was sampled from a man aged 18-30 years who had mild COVID-19 (a few samples of this study predate the infection). Cell type and time point are not known. The sequencing input was PBMCs or a T cell subset sorted from them (not recorded which). This CDR3 reads CASSLWMADTQYF. The CDR3 DNA is TGTGCCAGCAGCTTGTGGATGGCAGATACGCAGTATTTT.